One sample yielded the 20 T cell receptor beta chains listed below, sequenced in a study of shared clonotypes between healthy human individuals. The data were produced by immunoSEQ multiplex PCR, yet TCRdb's version contains in-frame clones alone and is incomplete. Found here are around 1.9 million clones, roughly 91% of them singletons; the top ten hold around 1.7%. Only CD45RO-negative cells positively selected for CCR7 counted as naive CD8 cells, so terminally differentiated effector memory CD45RA+ cells were excluded. Input material: naive CD8+ T cells from PBMCs. The receptors shown here come from a man younger than 35 in good health. Some clones in this sample may be carry-over from other donors' samples.

The gene calls are TRBV28 and TRBJ2-2, with a weak D call TRBD2 (5 bases). The V end was cut by 0 bases, the J end by 7 bases, with 12 bases between. The CDR3 contains 15 residues. Germline V lookup: CDR1 MDHEN, CDR2 SYDVKM. This chain's CDR3 is CASSLWSGPDGELFF. DNA for the CDR3: TGTGCCAGCAGTTTATGGAGCGGACCCGACGGGGAGCTGTTTTTT. The full variable domain, its missing parts supplied by reference TRBV28 and TRBJ2-2, is DVKVTQSSRYLVKRTGEKVFLECVQDMDHENMFWYRQDPGLGLRLIYFSYDVKMKEKGDIPEGYSVSREKKERFSLILESASTNQTSMYLCASSLWSGPDGELFFGEGSRLTVL.

The rearrangement links TRBV7-8 to TRBJ1-4; no definite D call. The V and J ends lost 4 bases and 0 bases respectively, with 12 bases between them. CDR3 length: 16 residues. Germline loops: CDR1 SGHVS, CDR2 FQNEAQ. The CDR3 bases are TGTGCCAGCAGCTCTAGTGGGGTGGCAACTAATGAAAAACTGTTTTTT. This encodes CASSSSGVATNEKLFF.

This rearrangement joins TRBV11-2 to TRBJ2-3; the match to TRBD2 covers 11 bases. From germline, CDR1 is SGHAT and CDR2 FQNNGV. This CDR3 contains 17 residues. V dropped 5 bases and J dropped 4; count of bases not matched to a gene: 11. DNA of the CDR3: TGTGCCAGCAGCCCGGACATAGCGGGAGGGCCTTCAGATACGCAGTATTTT. Translated: CASSPDIAGGPSDTQYF.

J is TRBJ2-7 and V is TRBV28; tentative D call: TRBD2 (6 bases). There are 14 residues in the CDR3. Germline lookup yields CDR1 MDHEN and CDR2 SYDVKM. V gave up 2 bases and J gave up 6 bases, with 14 bases separating them. CDR3 sequence reads: CASSLSRRGTEQYF. In DNA form, the CDR3 reads TGTGCCAGCAGTTTAAGTCGGCGGGGTACCGAGCAGTACTTC.

This clone was detected only a few times. CDR3 coding DNA: TGTGCCAGTGGGGGGCTCGGGAATGAAGCTTTCTTT. Encoded protein: CASGGLGNEAFF. The chain is built from TRBV19 and TRBJ1-1, with D maybe TRBD1 (6 bases). V gave up 8 bases and J gave up 7 bases, with 14 bases separating them. The CDR3 sequence is 12 residues long. Germline V CDR1 and CDR2: LNHDA, SQIVND (reference sequence).

This chain joins TRBV7-8 and TRBJ1-5, with 10 bases aligning to TRBD1. The CDR3 has 17 amino acids. The V segment lost 5 bases and the J segment 4 bases; nucleotides outside the gene matches: 11. Germline CDR1 SGHVS, CDR2 FQNEAQ. This CDR3 reads CASSPTQTGGLNQPQHF. The CDR3 coding sequence is TGTGCCAGCAGCCCGACCCAGACAGGGGGCTTGAATCAGCCCCAGCATTTT.

The gene calls are TRBV6-5 and TRBJ1-3; a possible D gene is TRBD1 (5 bases). V lost 0 bases, J lost 5 bases, and 11 bases lay in between. Germline values: CDR1 MNHEY, CDR2 SVGAGI. The length of the CDR3 is 15 residues. As DNA, the CDR3 is TGTGCCAGCAGTTACTCGATTCGGGACCGAAACACCATATATTTT. Amino acids: CASSYSIRDRNTIYF.

The chain links TRBV6-1 to TRBJ1-5; D is uncertain. Trimming took off 3 bases at V and 6 bases at J, with 12 bases between the two ends. The CDR3 runs to 14 residues. Germline CDR1 and CDR2: MNHNS and SASEGT. The CDR3, as DNA: TGTGCCAGCAGTGACCTTCGGGTTCTTCAGCCCCAGCATTTT. This codes for CASSDLRVLQPQHF.

This rearrangement joins TRBV7-2 to TRBJ2-3, with D perhaps matching TRBD1 (5 bases). Trimming took off 4 bases at V and 3 bases at J, with 14 bases between the two ends. CDR3 length: 15 residues. Germline-derived CDR1 and CDR2 are SGHTA and FQGNSA. This CDR3 is CASSSGQGVTDTQYF. As DNA, the CDR3 is TGTGCCAGCAGCTCAGGACAAGGGGTAACAGATACGCAGTATTTT.

Concerning this clone itself: The identical CDR3 is also encoded by other nucleotide sequences in the sample. V gene TRBV19 combines with J gene TRBJ1-1, with D perhaps matching TRBD1 (5 bases). This CDR3 contains 13 residues. CDR1 and CDR2 from the germline V gene are LNHDA and SQIVND (reference sequence). Trimming took 6 bases from V and 1 from J, leaving 9 bases between them. CDR3 sequence reads: CASSSGGNTEAFF. CDR3 bases: TGTGCCAGTAGCTCGGGGGGGAACACTGAAGCTTTCTTT. Combining the CDR3 with reference TRBV19 and TRBJ1-1 gives the whole variable domain DGGITQSPKYLFRKEGQNVTLSCEQNLNHDAMYWYRQDPGQGLRLIYYSQIVNDFQKGDIAEGYSVSREKKESFPLTVTSAQKNPTAFYLCASSSGGNTEAFFGQGTRLTVV.

This chain joins TRBV4-1 and TRBJ2-7; D is unresolved. Looked up from germline, CDR1 is MGHRA and CDR2 is YSYEKL. Trimming removed 2 bases from V and 0 bases from J, with 2 bases in between. The CDR3 covers 12 residues. CDR3 DNA sequence: TGCGCCAGCAGCCAATCCTCCTACGAGCAGTACTTC. Translated, it gives CASSQSSYEQYF.

This clone was found many times. The V gene is TRBV9, the J gene TRBJ1-1; TRBD1 matches at 10 bases. CDR3 length equals 14 residues. J lost 5 bases, V lost 5 bases, and 6 bases had no gene match. The germline gives CDR1 SGDLS, CDR2 YYNGEE. DNA of the CDR3: TGTGCCAGCAGGGCGACAGGGGGCGGGACTGAAGCTTTCTTT. The encoded protein is CASRATGGGTEAFF. Variable domain in full (rest from reference TRBV9 and TRBJ1-1): DSGVTQTPKHLITATGQRVTLRCSPRSGDLSVYWYQQSLDQGLQFLIQYYNGEERAKGNILERFSAQQFPDLHSELNLSSLELGDSALYFCASRATGGGTEAFFGQGTRLTVV.

V gene TRBV6-5 combines with J gene TRBJ2-7; 7 nucleotides agree with TRBD2. V lost 7 bases and J lost 6; bases outside the gene matches: 3. The CDR3 sequence is 11 residues long. The germline V gene has CDR1 MNHEY and CDR2 SVGAGI. CDR3 nucleotides: TGTGCCAGCACAGCGGGAATCGAGCAGTACTTC. This sequence encodes CASTAGIEQYF.

The V and J genes are TRBV18 and TRBJ1-2; maybe TRBD1 (6 bases). V was pared by 2 bases and J by 8 bases, with 12 bases between. CDR1 is KGHSH and CDR2 is LQKENI in the germline V gene. There are 13 residues in the CDR3. This CDR3 is CASSPTGRQGYTF. CDR3 DNA: TGTGCCAGCTCACCAACAGGGAGGCAAGGCTACACCTTC. The full variable domain, in which reference TRBV18 and TRBJ1-2 provide the parts outside the CDR3, is NAGVMQNPRHLVRRRGQEARLRCSPMKGHSHVYWYRQLPEEGLKFMVYLQKENIIDESGMPKERFSAEFPKEGPSILRIQQVVRGDSAAYFCASSPTGRQGYTFGSGTRLTVV.

The chain couples TRBV2 to TRBJ2-1; 8 nucleotides align to TRBD1. V gave up 4 bases and J gave up 15 bases; unmatched junction bases: 5. Germline values: CDR1 SNHLY, CDR2 FYNNEI. CDR3 length: 11 residues. This CDR3 is CASSGGTGGFF. The CDR3, as DNA: TGTGCCAGCAGTGGAGGGACAGGAGGGTTCTTC.

This chain links TRBV9 with TRBJ2-7; 7 positions match TRBD1. The length of the CDR3 is 17 residues. From germline, CDR1 is SGDLS and CDR2 YYNGEE. Germline trimming cut 4 bases from V and 0 bases from J; bases unmatched to any gene: 13. The DNA for the CDR3 is TGTGCCAGCAGCCCCCCTCAGGGGGAGACCTTCTCCTACGAGCAGTACTTC. Translated, it gives CASSPPQGETFSYEQYF.

The chain has TRBV28 and TRBJ2-2; 7 bases fit TRBD2. This CDR3 is 21 amino acids long. In germline, CDR1 is MDHEN, CDR2 SYDVKM. The junction had 20 bases not matched to a gene; V was cut back by 1 base and J by 3 bases. The CDR3 DNA is TGTGCCAGCAGTTTATTGAGAACCCCCCCGGAGGGGAGGGGTTACACCGGGGAGCTGTTTTTT. It encodes CASSLLRTPPEGRGYTGELFF.

The rearrangement uses TRBV5-1 and TRBJ2-7, with TRBD2 identical over 11 bases. This CDR3 is 16 amino acids long. Trimming at V came to 4 bases and at J to 6 bases, leaving 12 bases not matched to a gene. Germline loops: CDR1 SGHRS, CDR2 YFSETQ. CDR3 coding DNA: TGCGCCAGCAGCGCCCTAGCGGGAGGAGGGGGCCCCGAGCAGTACTTC. Its translation is CASSALAGGGGPEQYF.

This chain links TRBV15 with TRBJ2-1; unclear D gene. CDR3 length: 12 amino acids. CDR1 LNHNV and CDR2 YYDKDF come from the germline V gene (reference sequence). With 5 bases removed from V and 6 bases from J, the gap between germline ends came to 8 bases. CDR3 amino acids: CATSSRTNEQFF. The CDR3 nucleotides are TGTGCCACCAGCTCACGTACCAATGAGCAGTTCTTC.

V is TRBV25-1 and J is TRBJ2-7; TRBD1 matches 8 bases. V lost 7 bases and J lost 6; bases outside the gene matches: 8. This CDR3 is built from 13 residues. Germline CDR1 is MGHDK and CDR2 is SYGVNS. The CDR3 coding sequence is TGTGCCAGCACCGGACAGGGTAGGAGCGAGCAGTACTTC. This codes for CASTGQGRSEQYF.